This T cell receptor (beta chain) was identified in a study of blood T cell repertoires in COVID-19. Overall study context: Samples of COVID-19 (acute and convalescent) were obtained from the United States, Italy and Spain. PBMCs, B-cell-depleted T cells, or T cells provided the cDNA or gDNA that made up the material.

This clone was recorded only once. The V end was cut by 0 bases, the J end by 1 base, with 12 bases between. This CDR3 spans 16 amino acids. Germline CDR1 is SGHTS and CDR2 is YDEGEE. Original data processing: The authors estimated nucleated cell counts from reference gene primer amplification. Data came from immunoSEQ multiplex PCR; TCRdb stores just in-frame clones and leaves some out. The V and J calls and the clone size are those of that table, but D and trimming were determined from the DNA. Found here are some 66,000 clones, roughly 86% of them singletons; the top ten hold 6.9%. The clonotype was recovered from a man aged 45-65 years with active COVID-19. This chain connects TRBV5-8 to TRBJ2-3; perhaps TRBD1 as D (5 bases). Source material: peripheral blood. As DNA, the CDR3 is TGTGCCAGCAGCTTGGGGGGCACAAGGGGCACAGATACGCAGTATTTT. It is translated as CASSLGGTRGTDTQYF.